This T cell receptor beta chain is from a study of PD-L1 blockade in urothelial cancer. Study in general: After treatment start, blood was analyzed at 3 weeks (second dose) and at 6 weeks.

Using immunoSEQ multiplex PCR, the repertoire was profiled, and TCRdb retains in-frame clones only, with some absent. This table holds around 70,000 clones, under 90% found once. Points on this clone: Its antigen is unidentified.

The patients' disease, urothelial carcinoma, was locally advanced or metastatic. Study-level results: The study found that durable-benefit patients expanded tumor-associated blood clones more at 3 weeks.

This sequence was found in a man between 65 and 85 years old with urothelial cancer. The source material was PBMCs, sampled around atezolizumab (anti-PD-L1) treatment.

The CDR3 sequence: CASSVGLAGDEQYF. CDR3 DNA sequence: TGTGCCAGCAGCGTAGGGCTAGCGGGAGACGAGCAGTACTTC. V usage is TRBV9 and J usage is TRBJ2-7; 10 nucleotides align to TRBD2. The CDR3 is 14 residues long. Germline V gene sequence: CDR1 SGDLS, CDR2 YYNGEE. After removal of 0 bases from V and 5 bases from J, the junction contained 2 bases not matched to a gene.